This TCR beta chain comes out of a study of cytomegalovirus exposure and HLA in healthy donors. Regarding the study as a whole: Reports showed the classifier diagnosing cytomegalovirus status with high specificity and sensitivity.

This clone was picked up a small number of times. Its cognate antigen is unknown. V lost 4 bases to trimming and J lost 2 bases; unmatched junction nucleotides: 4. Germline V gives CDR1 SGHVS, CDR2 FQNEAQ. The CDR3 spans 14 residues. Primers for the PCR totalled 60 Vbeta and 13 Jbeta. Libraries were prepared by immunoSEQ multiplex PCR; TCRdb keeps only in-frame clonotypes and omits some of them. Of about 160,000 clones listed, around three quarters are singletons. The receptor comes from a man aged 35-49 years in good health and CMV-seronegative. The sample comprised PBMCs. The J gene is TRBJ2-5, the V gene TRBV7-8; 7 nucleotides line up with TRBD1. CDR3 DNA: TGTGCCAGCAGCTCCGGGACAGTACAAGAGACCCAGTACTTC. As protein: CASSSGTVQETQYF.